This TCR beta chain was sequenced during a study of vaccination and CD4 T cells after COVID-19. Whole-study context: Spike peptides, overlapping and drawn from SARS-CoV-2, HCoV-NL63, HCoV-OC43 and HCoV-229E, were used to stimulate cells. Study-level findings and limits: In convalescent patients, a median 86.3% of post-vaccine SARS-CoV-2-reactive clones appeared only after vaccination. SARS-CoV-2-reactive clonotypes rose nonsignificantly, with the median going from 21 to 38.

Treatment defined: approximately 10-day PBMC culture with coronavirus spike peptide pools or control peptides (ViraFEST assay). In the case of this clonotype: Its antigen remains unidentified.

Sequenced with the Oncomine TCR Beta short-read assay was DNA taken from cultured CD4+ T cells. TCRdb called the PCR reads again in MiXCR, with one record for every CDR3 protein. Of 14,000 to 15,000 distinct CDR3 sequences listed, roughly 52% are singletons. CDR1 is SQVTM, CDR2 ANQGSEA, per germline. The CDR3 is made up of 16 amino acids. The trim removed 3 bases at V and 3 bases at J, leaving 10 bases unmatched. This receptor was identified in a human donor who had recovered from COVID-19. The sample consisted of CD4+ T cells from blood, cultured in vitro. The chain joins TRBV29-1 to TRBJ1-2; 10 bases align to TRBD1. The CDR3, as DNA: TGCAGCGTTGAGTCGGACAGGGGGGGATTGGACTATGGCTACACCTTC. It is translated as CSVESDRGGLDYGYTF.